Listed here is a single TCR beta chain. The CDR3 spans 16 residues. V lost 9 bases and J lost 1; bases outside the gene matches: 6. The germline CDR1 and CDR2 sequences are SGHTA and FQGNSA. These data are taken from a study of blood T cell repertoires in COVID-19. For the study at large: COVID-19 samples from acute and convalescent phases originated in the United States, Italy and Spain. T cells, B-cell-depleted T cells, or PBMCs provided the cDNA or gDNA that served as material.

Authors' data handling: The assay estimated nucleated cells by amplifying reference gene primers. Profiling relied on immunoSEQ multiplex PCR, and the TCRdb table lists in-frame clones only, not all of them. V and J calls plus clone size are reproduced from that table; the DNA served to infer D and trimming. The sample carries about 210,000 clones, 90% to 95% recorded once. The chain uses TRBV7-2 and TRBJ2-1; 13 nucleotides align to TRBD2. The specimen was peripheral blood. This clonotype was obtained from a man between 25 and 39 years old with acute or convalescent COVID-19. For the CDR3, the DNA is TGTGCCAGGACTGAGGGACTAGCGGGGTCCTACAATGAGCAGTTCTTC. Protein: CARTEGLAGSYNEQFF.